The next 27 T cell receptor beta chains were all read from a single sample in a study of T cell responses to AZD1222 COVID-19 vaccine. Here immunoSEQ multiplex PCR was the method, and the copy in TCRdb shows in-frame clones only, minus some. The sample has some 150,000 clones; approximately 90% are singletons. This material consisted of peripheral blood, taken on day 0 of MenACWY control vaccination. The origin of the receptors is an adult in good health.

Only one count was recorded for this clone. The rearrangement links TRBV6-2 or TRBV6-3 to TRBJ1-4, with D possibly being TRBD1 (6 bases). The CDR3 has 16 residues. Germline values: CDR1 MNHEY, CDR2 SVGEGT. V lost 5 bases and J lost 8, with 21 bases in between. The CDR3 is CASSNRFPSGGEKLFF. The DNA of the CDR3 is TGTGCCAGCAGTAACCGTTTCCCTTCCGGGGGCGAAAAACTGTTTTTT.

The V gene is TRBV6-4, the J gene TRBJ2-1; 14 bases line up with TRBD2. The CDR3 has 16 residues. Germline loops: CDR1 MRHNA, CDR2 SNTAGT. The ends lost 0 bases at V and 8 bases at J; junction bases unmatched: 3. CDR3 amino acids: CASSDSGLAGDYEQFF. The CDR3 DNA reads TGTGCCAGCAGTGACTCGGGACTAGCGGGAGACTATGAGCAGTTCTTC.

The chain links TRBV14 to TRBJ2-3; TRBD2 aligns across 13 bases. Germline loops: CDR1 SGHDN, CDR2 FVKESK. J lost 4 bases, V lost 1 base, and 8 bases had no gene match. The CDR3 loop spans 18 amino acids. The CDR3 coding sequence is TGTGCCAGCAGCCAAGTCCCACCCACTAGCGGGAGGGCAGATACGCAGTATTTT. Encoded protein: CASSQVPPTSGRADTQYF.

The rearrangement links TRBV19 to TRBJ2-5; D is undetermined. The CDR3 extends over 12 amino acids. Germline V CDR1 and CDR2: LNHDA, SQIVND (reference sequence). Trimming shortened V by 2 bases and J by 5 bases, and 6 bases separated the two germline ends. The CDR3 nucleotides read TGTGCCAGTAGTATACGGTGGGAGACCCAGTACTTC. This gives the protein CASSIRWETQYF.

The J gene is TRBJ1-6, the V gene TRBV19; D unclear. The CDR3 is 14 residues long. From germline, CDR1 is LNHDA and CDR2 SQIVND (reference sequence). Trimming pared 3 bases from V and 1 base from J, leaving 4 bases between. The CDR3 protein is CASSMVSYNSPLHF. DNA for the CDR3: TGTGCCAGTAGTATGGTGTCCTATAATTCACCCCTCCACTTT.

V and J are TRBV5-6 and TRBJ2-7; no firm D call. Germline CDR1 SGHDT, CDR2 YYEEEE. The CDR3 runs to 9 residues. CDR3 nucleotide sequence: TGTGCCAGCAGCTTAACACGGCGCGTC. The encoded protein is CASSLTRRV.

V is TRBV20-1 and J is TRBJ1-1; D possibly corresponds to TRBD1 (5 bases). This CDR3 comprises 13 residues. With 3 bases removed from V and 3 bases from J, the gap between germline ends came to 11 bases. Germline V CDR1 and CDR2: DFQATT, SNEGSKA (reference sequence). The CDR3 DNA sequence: TGCAGTGCTAGTGCCGGGGGGGACACTGAAGCTTTCTTT. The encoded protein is CSASAGGDTEAFF.

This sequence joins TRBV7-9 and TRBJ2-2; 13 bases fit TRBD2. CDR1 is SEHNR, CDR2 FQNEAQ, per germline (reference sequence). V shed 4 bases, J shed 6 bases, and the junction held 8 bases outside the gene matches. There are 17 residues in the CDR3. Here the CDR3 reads CASSSDPGLAGSGELFF. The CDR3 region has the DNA TGTGCCAGCAGCTCGGATCCGGGACTAGCGGGATCCGGGGAGCTGTTTTTT. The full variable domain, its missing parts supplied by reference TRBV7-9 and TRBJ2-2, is DTGVSQNPRHKITKRGQNVTFRCDPISEHNRLYWYRQTLGQGPEFLTYFQNEAQLEKSRLLSDRFSAERPKGSFSTLEIQRTEQGDSAMYLCASSSDPGLAGSGELFFGEGSRLTVL.

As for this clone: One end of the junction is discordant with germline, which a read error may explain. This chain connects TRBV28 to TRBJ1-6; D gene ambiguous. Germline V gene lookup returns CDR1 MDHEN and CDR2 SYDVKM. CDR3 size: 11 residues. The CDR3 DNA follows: TGTGCCAGCGGTTACCATAGGCGGGCAGACTTT. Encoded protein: CASGYHRRADF.

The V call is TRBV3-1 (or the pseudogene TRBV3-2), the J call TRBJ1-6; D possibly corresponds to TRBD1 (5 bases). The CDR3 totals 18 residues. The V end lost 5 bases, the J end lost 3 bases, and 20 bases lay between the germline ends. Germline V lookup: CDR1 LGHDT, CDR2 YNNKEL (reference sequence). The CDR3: CASSAMTPGTDYNSPLHF. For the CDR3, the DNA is TGTGCCAGCAGCGCCATGACCCCCGGGACGGACTATAATTCACCCCTCCACTTT.

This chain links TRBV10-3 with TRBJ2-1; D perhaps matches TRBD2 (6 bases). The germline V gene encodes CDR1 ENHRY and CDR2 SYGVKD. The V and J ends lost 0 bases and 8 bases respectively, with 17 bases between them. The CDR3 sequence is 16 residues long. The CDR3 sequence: CAISESKVASGHEQFF. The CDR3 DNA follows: TGTGCCATCAGTGAGTCGAAAGTCGCAAGCGGGCATGAGCAGTTCTTC.

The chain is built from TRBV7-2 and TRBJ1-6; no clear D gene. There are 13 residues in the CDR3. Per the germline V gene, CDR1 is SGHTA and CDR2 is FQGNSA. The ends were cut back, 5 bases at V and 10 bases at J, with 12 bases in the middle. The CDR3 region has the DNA TGTGCCAGCAGCCCCCCTTTACGGTCACCCCTCCACTTT. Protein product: CASSPPLRSPLHF.

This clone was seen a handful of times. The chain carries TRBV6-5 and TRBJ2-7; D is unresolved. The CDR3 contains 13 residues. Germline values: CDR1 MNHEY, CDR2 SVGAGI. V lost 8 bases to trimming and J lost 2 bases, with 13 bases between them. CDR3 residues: CASHLGLAYEQYF. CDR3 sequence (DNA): TGTGCCAGCCACCTAGGGCTAGCCTACGAGCAGTACTTC.

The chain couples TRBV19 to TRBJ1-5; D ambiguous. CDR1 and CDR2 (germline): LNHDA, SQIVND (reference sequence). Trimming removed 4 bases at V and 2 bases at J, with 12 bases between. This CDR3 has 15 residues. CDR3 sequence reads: CASSTQDTGNQPQHF. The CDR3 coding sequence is TGTGCCAGTAGTACCCAAGACACTGGCAATCAGCCCCAGCATTTT.

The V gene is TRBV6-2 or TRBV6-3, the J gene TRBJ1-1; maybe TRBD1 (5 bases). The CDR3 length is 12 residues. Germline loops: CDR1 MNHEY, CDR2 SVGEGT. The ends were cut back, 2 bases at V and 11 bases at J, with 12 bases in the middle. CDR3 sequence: CASSYGAGTAFF. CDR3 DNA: TGTGCCAGCAGTTACGGGGCAGGGACCGCTTTCTTT.

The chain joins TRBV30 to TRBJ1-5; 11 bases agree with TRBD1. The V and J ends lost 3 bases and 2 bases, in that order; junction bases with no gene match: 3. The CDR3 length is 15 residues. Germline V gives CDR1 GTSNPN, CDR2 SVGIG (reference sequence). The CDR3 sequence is CAWRDRGLGNQPQHF. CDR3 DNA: TGTGCCTGGAGGGACAGGGGGCTGGGCAATCAGCCCCAGCATTTT.

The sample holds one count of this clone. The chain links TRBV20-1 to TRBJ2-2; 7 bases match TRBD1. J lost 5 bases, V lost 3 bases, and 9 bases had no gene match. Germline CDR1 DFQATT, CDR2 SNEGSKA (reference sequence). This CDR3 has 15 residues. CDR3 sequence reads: CSASYRGRRTGELFF. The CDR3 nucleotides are TGCAGTGCTAGTTATAGGGGGCGACGAACCGGGGAGCTGTTTTTT.

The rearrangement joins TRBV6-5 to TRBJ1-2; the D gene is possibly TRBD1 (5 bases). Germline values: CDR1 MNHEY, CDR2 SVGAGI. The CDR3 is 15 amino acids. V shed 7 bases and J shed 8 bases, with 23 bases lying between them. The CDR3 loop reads CASIDFKGRRRGYTF. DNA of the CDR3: TGTGCCAGCATCGATTTTAAGGGGCGCCGTCGGGGCTACACCTTC.

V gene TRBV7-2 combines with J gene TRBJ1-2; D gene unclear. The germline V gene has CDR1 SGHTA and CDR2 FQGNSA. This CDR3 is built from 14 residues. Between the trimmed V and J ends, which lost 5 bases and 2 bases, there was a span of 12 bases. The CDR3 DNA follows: TGTGCCAGCAGCCCTTCCCCAGGCAACTATGGCTACACCTTC. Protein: CASSPSPGNYGYTF.

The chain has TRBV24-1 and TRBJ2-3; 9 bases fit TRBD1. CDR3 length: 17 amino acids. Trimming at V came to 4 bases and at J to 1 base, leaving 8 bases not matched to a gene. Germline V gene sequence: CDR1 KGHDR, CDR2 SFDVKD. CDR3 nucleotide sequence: TGTGCCACCAGTGACCCGGGACAGGGTTGGGGCACAGATACGCAGTATTTT. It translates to CATSDPGQGWGTDTQYF.

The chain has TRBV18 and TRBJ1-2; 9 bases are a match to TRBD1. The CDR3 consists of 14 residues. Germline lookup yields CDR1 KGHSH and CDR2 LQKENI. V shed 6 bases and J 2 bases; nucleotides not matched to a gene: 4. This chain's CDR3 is CASSKDRGNYGYTF. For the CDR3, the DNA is TGTGCCAGCTCGAAGGACAGGGGAAACTATGGCTACACCTTC.

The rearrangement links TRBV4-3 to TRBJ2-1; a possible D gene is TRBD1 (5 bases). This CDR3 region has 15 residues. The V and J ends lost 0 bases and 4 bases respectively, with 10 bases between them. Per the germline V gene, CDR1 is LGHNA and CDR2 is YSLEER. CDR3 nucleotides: TGCGCCAGCAGCCAAGATGCGACAGCATACAATGAGCAGTTCTTC. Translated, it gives CASSQDATAYNEQFF.

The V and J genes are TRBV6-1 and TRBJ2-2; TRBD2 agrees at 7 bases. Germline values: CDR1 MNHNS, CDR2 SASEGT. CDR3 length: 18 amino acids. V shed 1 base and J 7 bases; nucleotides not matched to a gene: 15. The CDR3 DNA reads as TGTGCCAGCAGTGAAGTGGGTGGCGGGAGCGGGATAGGCGGGGAGCTGTTTTTT. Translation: CASSEVGGGSGIGGELFF.

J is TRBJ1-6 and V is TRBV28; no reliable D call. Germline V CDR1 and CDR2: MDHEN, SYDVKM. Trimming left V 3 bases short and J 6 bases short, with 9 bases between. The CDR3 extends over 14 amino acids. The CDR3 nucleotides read TGTGCCAGCAGTTTGGGCCAGCGTAATTCACCCCTCCACTTT. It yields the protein CASSLGQRNSPLHF.

CDR3 sequence reads: CASREGTGWDKKLFF. The CDR3 bases are TGTGCCAGCAGAGAAGGGACAGGATGGGACAAAAAACTGTTTTTT. The rearrangement uses TRBV5-5 and TRBJ1-4; 8 nucleotides match TRBD1. Germline CDR1 reads SGHKS; CDR2 reads YYEKEE (reference sequence). The J segment lost 9 bases and the V segment lost 5 bases, leaving 12 bases of the junction unmatched. The CDR3 has 15 amino acids. Full variable domain (remainder filled in from reference TRBV5-5 and TRBJ1-4): DAGVTQSPTHLIKTRGQQVTLRCSPISGHKSVSWYQQVLGQGPQFIFQYYEKEERGRGNFPDRFSARQFPNYSSELNVNALLLGDSALYLCASREGTGWDKKLFFGSGTQLSVL.

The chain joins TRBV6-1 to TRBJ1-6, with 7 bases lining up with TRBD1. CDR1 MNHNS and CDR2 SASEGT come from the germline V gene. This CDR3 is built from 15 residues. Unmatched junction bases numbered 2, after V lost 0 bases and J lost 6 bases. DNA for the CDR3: TGTGCCAGCAGTGAAGCAGCAGGGGGTAATTCACCCCTCCACTTT. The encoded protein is CASSEAAGGNSPLHF.

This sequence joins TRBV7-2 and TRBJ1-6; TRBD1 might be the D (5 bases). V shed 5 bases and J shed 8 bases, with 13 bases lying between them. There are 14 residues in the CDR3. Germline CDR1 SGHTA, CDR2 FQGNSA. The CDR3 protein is CASSPTGTDSPLHF. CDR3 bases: TGTGCCAGCAGCCCCACGGGGACTGATTCACCCCTCCACTTT.